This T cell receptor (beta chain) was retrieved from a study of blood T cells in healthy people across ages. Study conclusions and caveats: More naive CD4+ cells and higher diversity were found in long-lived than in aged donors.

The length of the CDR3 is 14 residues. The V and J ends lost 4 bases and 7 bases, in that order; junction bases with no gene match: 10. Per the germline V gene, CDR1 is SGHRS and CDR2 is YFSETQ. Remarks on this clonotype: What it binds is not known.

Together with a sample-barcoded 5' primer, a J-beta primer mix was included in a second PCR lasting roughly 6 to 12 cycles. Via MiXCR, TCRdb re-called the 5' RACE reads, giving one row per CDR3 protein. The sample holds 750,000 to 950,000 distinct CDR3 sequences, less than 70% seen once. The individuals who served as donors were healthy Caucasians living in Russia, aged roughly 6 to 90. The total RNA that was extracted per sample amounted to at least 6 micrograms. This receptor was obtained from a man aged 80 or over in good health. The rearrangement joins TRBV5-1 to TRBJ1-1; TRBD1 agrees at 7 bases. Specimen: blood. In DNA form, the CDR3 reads TGCGCCAGCAGCCCGGACAGGACCTTCGGTGAAGCTTTCTTT. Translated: CASSPDRTFGEAFF.